Shown below are 23 T cell receptor beta chains from a single sample sequenced in a study of shared clonotypes between healthy human individuals. Measured with immunoSEQ multiplex PCR; TCRdb has only the in-frame clones, and not every one. The repertoire holds about 2.5 million clones, with around 92% as singletons. The specimen was naive CD4+ T cells from PBMCs. This sample's subset: CD45RA+ positively selected. These receptors were collected from a man between 18 and 29 years old in good health. Some clones in this sample may be carry-over from other donors' samples.

The count of this clone is one. The V gene is TRBV7-9, the J gene TRBJ1-6, with D perhaps matching TRBD1 (6 bases). Per germline, CDR1 SEHNR and CDR2 FQNEAQ (reference sequence). V was cut by 3 bases and J by 5 bases, with 8 bases left in between. The CDR3 extends over 14 amino acids. This CDR3 is CASSFPGDNSPLHF. CDR3 bases: TGTGCCAGCAGCTTCCCAGGGGATAATTCACCCCTCCACTTT.

V usage is TRBV4-1 and J usage is TRBJ1-2; TRBD1 is a possible D gene (6 bases). Per germline, CDR1 MGHRA and CDR2 YSYEKL. The length of the CDR3 is 16 residues. The V and J ends lost 0 bases and 3 bases respectively, with 14 bases between them. This CDR3 reads CASSQDHNRAHYGYTF. As DNA, the CDR3 is TGCGCCAGCAGCCAAGACCACAACAGGGCTCACTATGGCTACACCTTC.

The chain couples TRBV7-3 to TRBJ2-2; 9 bases agree with TRBD1. The CDR3 is made up of 14 amino acids. Germline lookup yields CDR1 SGHTA and CDR2 FQGTGA. The ends lost 4 bases at V and 4 bases at J; junction bases unmatched: 1. CDR3 in DNA: TGTGCCAGCAGCTCACAGGGGGCCACCGGGGAGCTGTTTTTT. Translation: CASSSQGATGELFF.

This clone has a handful of counts. The rearrangement joins TRBV6-5 to TRBJ1-1, with TRBD1 as a possible D gene (6 bases). This CDR3 region has 15 residues. Germline lookup yields CDR1 MNHEY and CDR2 SVGAGI. V lost 6 bases and J lost 1, with 15 bases in between. CDR3 sequence reads: CASRPRRTANTEAFF. The CDR3 region has the DNA TGTGCCAGCAGACCCCGTCGGACAGCGAACACTGAAGCTTTCTTT.

In DNA form, the CDR3 reads TGTGCCAGCAGTTACCCCATGGGGCCTAGCACAGATACGCAGTATTTT. Translation gives CASSYPMGPSTDTQYF. The chain joins TRBV6-6 to TRBJ2-3, with D possibly being TRBD1 (5 bases). This CDR3 is built from 16 residues. Germline-derived CDR1 and CDR2 are MNHNY and SVGAGI (reference sequence). V was cut by 2 bases and J by 0 bases, with 12 bases left in between.

This clone appeared once. V gene TRBV7-8 combines with J gene TRBJ1-4; a weak D match, TRBD1 (6 bases). V lost 2 bases and J lost 7, with 17 bases in between. Germline assignment: CDR1 SGHVS and CDR2 FQNEAQ. The CDR3 runs to 16 residues. DNA of the CDR3: TGTGCCAGCAGCTTATCTTCGGGTGGGGGCAGTGAAAAACTGTTTTTT. Protein product: CASSLSSGGGSEKLFF. Full variable domain (remainder filled in from reference TRBV7-8 and TRBJ1-4): GAGVSQSPRYKVAKRGQDVALRCDPISGHVSLFWYQQALGQGPEFLTYFQNEAQLDKSGLPSDRFFAERPEGSVSTLKIQRTQQEDSAVYLCASSLSSGGGSEKLFFGSGTQLSVL.

The chain uses TRBV4-1 and TRBJ2-1; TRBD2 agrees at 10 bases. The CDR3 spans 15 residues. Germline loops: CDR1 MGHRA, CDR2 YSYEKL. With 3 bases clipped from V and 5 bases from J, the junction kept 4 bases outside the gene matches. The CDR3: CASSHPGLADNEQFF. The DNA for the CDR3 is TGCGCCAGCAGCCACCCTGGACTAGCGGACAATGAGCAGTTCTTC.

The chain uses TRBV5-4 and TRBJ2-6, with 7 bases that match TRBD1. In germline, CDR1 is SGHNT, CDR2 YYREEE (reference sequence). This CDR3 spans 16 amino acids. V lost 0 bases and J lost 2; bases outside the gene matches: 2. CDR3 nucleotides: TGTGCCAGCAGCTTGGGAGACAGGGCTGGGGCCAACGTCCTGACTTTC. Its translation: CASSLGDRAGANVLTF.

This chain links TRBV30 with TRBJ1-4, with D unresolved. The CDR3 runs 15 residues. V was cut by 3 bases and J by 8 bases, with 19 bases left in between. Germline V gene sequence: CDR1 GTSNPN, CDR2 SVGIG (reference sequence). In DNA, the CDR3 is TGTGCCTGGAGACCTGTAATGGGTGCTTGGGAAAAACTGTTTTTT. As protein: CAWRPVMGAWEKLFF.

This chain connects TRBV5-1 to TRBJ1-2, with a possible D match to TRBD1 (5 bases). V lost 8 bases, J lost 3 bases, and 17 bases lay in between. The CDR3 runs 14 residues. CDR1 is SGHRS and CDR2 is YFSETQ in the germline V gene. CDR3 bases: TGCGCCAGTTCAGCTCTCCCGGGGGACTATGGCTACACCTTC. Encoded protein: CASSALPGDYGYTF.

V gene TRBV7-9 combines with J gene TRBJ1-4, with 9 bases aligning to TRBD1. V shed 2 bases, J shed 8 bases, and the junction held 9 bases outside the gene matches. There are 16 residues in the CDR3. Looked up from germline, CDR1 is SEHNR and CDR2 is FQNEAQ (reference sequence). CDR3 in DNA: TGTGCCAGCAGCTTAAATCCCCGGGACAGGGCGGAAAAACTGTTTTTT. Its protein product is CASSLNPRDRAEKLFF. Full variable domain (missing parts from reference TRBV7-9 and TRBJ1-4): DTGVSQNPRHKITKRGQNVTFRCDPISEHNRLYWYRQTLGQGPEFLTYFQNEAQLEKSRLLSDRFSAERPKGSFSTLEIQRTEQGDSAMYLCASSLNPRDRAEKLFFGSGTQLSVL.

Of note for this clone: A junction end diverges from the germline sequence, so it may reflect a read error. The identical CDR3 is also encoded by other nucleotide sequences in the sample. The gene calls are TRBV2 and TRBJ1-5, with D unclear. Germline V gene data show CDR1 as SNHLY and CDR2 as FYNNEI. The CDR3 covers 13 residues. The CDR3 sequence: CASSGLGNQPQHF. CDR3 nucleotides: TGTGCCAGTAGTGGCCTCGGCAATCAGCCCCAGCATTTT.

This chain uses TRBV30 with TRBJ1-1; D is uncertain. CDR1 and CDR2 (germline): GTSNPN, SVGIG (reference sequence). CDR3 size: 13 residues. The chain's CDR3 is CAMSADIYTEAFF. The CDR3 coding sequence is TGTGCAATGAGCGCAGACATCTACACTGAAGCTTTCTTT.

J is TRBJ2-1 and V is TRBV5-1; tentatively, D is TRBD2 (5 bases). V lost 4 bases and J lost 8, with 13 bases in between. This CDR3 spans 13 amino acids. CDR1 SGHRS and CDR2 YFSETQ come from the germline V gene. This chain's CDR3 is CASSTVGSDEQFF. In DNA form, the CDR3 reads TGCGCCAGCAGCACCGTGGGTAGCGATGAGCAGTTCTTC.

V and J are TRBV4-1 and TRBJ1-1; 9 bases are a match to TRBD1. Germline CDR1 and CDR2: MGHRA and YSYEKL. Losses at the gene ends were 2 bases for V and 9 bases for J; bases not matched to a gene: 10. The CDR3 is made up of 15 amino acids. The CDR3 spells CASSQSGQGRGKAFF. The CDR3 nucleotides read TGCGCCAGCAGCCAATCCGGACAGGGGAGGGGTAAAGCTTTCTTT.

The V call is TRBV7-9, the J call TRBJ2-7, with D perhaps TRBD2 (5 bases). The CDR3 totals 14 residues. Trimming stripped 7 bases from V and 2 bases from J, with 15 bases between. From germline, CDR1 is SEHNR and CDR2 FQNEAQ (reference sequence). CDR3 loop: CASTHGSGTYEQYF. The DNA for the CDR3 is TGTGCCAGCACCCATGGGTCGGGAACCTACGAGCAGTACTTC.

This sequence joins TRBV19 and TRBJ2-1; D is perhaps TRBD1 (6 bases). Germline V gives CDR1 LNHDA, CDR2 SQIVND (reference sequence). CDR3 size: 16 residues. The germline V and J ends were trimmed by 3 bases and 0 bases, with 12 bases remaining between them. The CDR3 DNA reads as TGTGCCAGTAGTATGACCCAGGGGAGCTCCTACAATGAGCAGTTCTTC. Residues: CASSMTQGSSYNEQFF.

The rearrangement links TRBV5-1 to TRBJ2-5; TRBD1 is a possible D gene (5 bases). The V gene lost 4 bases and the J gene lost 11 bases, with 18 bases spanning the gap. Per germline, CDR1 SGHRS and CDR2 YFSETQ. CDR3 size: 13 residues. For the CDR3, the DNA is TGCGCCAGCAGCCTGTTAGTGGGGCATGAGCAGTACTTC. This translates into CASSLLVGHEQYF.

This clone appeared once. Other DNA sequences in this specimen translate into the identical CDR3. The rearrangement uses TRBV28 and TRBJ2-1; possible D gene TRBD2, 5 bases. The CDR3 loop spans 14 amino acids. Between the trimmed V and J ends, which lost 6 bases and 2 bases, there was a span of 11 bases. Germline CDR1 reads MDHEN; CDR2 reads SYDVKM. CDR3 amino acids: CASSLPGAYNEQFF. CDR3 DNA sequence: TGTGCCAGCAGCCTCCCCGGGGCCTACAATGAGCAGTTCTTC. Filled out from reference TRBV28 and TRBJ2-1, the complete variable domain reads DVKVTQSSRYLVKRTGEKVFLECVQDMDHENMFWYRQDPGLGLRLIYFSYDVKMKEKGDIPEGYSVSREKKERFSLILESASTNQTSMYLCASSLPGAYNEQFFGPGTRLTVL.

The chain couples TRBV5-5 to TRBJ1-5; 7 nucleotides line up with TRBD1. There are 16 residues in the CDR3. Germline assignment: CDR1 SGHKS and CDR2 YYEKEE (reference sequence). Trimming at V came to 0 bases and at J to 7 bases, leaving 10 bases not matched to a gene. The CDR3 bases are TGTGCCAGCAGCTTGGCGGCGGGACAGATGTCCCAGCCCCAGCATTTT. This gives the protein CASSLAAGQMSQPQHF.

The chain has TRBV11-1 and TRBJ2-3; 8 bases fit TRBD2. Germline CDR1 is SGHAT and CDR2 is FQDESV (reference sequence). The J segment lost 0 bases and the V segment lost 5 bases, leaving 7 bases of the junction unmatched. The CDR3 runs 16 residues. CDR3 region: CASSLGTSGSTDTQYF. Written as DNA, the CDR3 is TGTGCCAGCAGCCTCGGCACTAGCGGTAGCACAGATACGCAGTATTTT. Drawing the rest from reference TRBV11-1 and TRBJ2-3, the complete variable domain is EAEVAQSPRYKITEKSQAVAFWCDPISGHATLYWYRQILGQGPELLVQFQDESVVDDSQLPKDRFSAERLKGVDSTLKIQPAELGDSAMYLCASSLGTSGSTDTQYFGPGTRLTVL.

CDR3 region: CASTQAGRSYNEQFF. In DNA form, the CDR3 reads TGTGCCAGCACCCAAGCGGGAAGGTCCTACAATGAGCAGTTCTTC. J is TRBJ2-1 and V is TRBV28; 7 positions match TRBD2. The CDR3 contains 15 residues. From germline, CDR1 is MDHEN and CDR2 SYDVKM. After removal of 7 bases from V and 1 base from J, the junction contained 7 bases not matched to a gene. Full variable domain (missing parts from reference TRBV28 and TRBJ2-1): DVKVTQSSRYLVKRTGEKVFLECVQDMDHENMFWYRQDPGLGLRLIYFSYDVKMKEKGDIPEGYSVSREKKERFSLILESASTNQTSMYLCASTQAGRSYNEQFFGPGTRLTVL.

This chain joins TRBV28 and TRBJ1-5; 8 bases agree with TRBD1. The CDR3 has 15 residues. Germline V gives CDR1 MDHEN, CDR2 SYDVKM. Trimming took 3 bases from V and 7 from J; bases not matched to a gene: 8. For the CDR3, the DNA is TGTGCCAGCAGTTTGATTGGACAGGGTGGCCAGCCCCAGCATTTT. It yields the protein CASSLIGQGGQPQHF.